What follows are 4 T cell receptor beta chains derived from one specimen sequenced in a study of blood T cell repertoires in COVID-19. Generated by immunoSEQ multiplex PCR, the TCRdb table keeps only in-frame clones and is missing some. Among about 100,000 clones listed, roughly nine tenths were seen once. The sequencing sample was made of peripheral blood. The receptors derive from a man aged 50 to 60 with acute or convalescent COVID-19.

The chain joins TRBV2 to TRBJ2-5; D may be TRBD2 (5 bases). The V end was cut by 4 bases, the J end by 6 bases, with 18 bases between. The CDR3 is 15 residues long. The germline CDR1 and CDR2 sequences are SNHLY and FYNNEI. As DNA, the CDR3 is TGTGCCAGCAGTGTCGGAGAGGGCCCAGCGCAGACCCAGTACTTC. Translation gives CASSVGEGPAQTQYF.

The chain is built from TRBV28 and TRBJ1-3; the match to TRBD1 covers 8 bases. The trim removed 7 bases at V and 1 base at J, leaving 9 bases unmatched. CDR3 size: 16 residues. Germline V CDR1 and CDR2: MDHEN, SYDVKM. The CDR3 DNA follows: TGTGCCAGCAAAAGGACAGGGTTAATTTCTGGAAACACCATATATTTT. This sequence encodes CASKRTGLISGNTIYF.

This clone has a single count. The chain joins TRBV3-1 (or the pseudogene TRBV3-2) to TRBJ1-2; D not certain. This CDR3 is built from 16 residues. The ends were cut back, 1 base at V and 8 bases at J, with 20 bases in the middle. CDR1 and CDR2 (germline): LGHDT, YNNKEL (reference sequence). The CDR3 DNA sequence: TGTGCCAGCAGCCAAGGCCGGCGGCTCTCCGGCGGCGGCTACACCTTC. It encodes CASSQGRRLSGGGYTF.

This sequence joins TRBV18 and TRBJ1-2; unclear D gene. The CDR3 contains 13 residues. The V gene's germline CDR1 is KGHSH and CDR2 LQKENI. Deletions cut 3 bases from V and 8 bases from J, with 13 bases between. CDR3 region: CASSPGPGKGYTF. CDR3 bases: TGTGCCAGCTCACCCGGACCCGGGAAGGGCTACACCTTC.